Sequencing of this TCR beta chain was carried out in a study of cytomegalovirus exposure and HLA in healthy donors. This PCR relied on a set of 60 Vbeta primers and 13 Jbeta primers. Using immunoSEQ multiplex PCR, the repertoire was profiled, and TCRdb retains in-frame clones only, with some absent. Of 78,000 or so clones detected, 62% appear once; the ten largest clones hold roughly 4%. V was pared by 6 bases and J by 0 bases, with 12 bases between. CDR1 and CDR2 from the germline V gene are SNHLY and FYNNEI. The CDR3 is 15 residues long. This clone was observed a handful of times. Its antigen is unidentified. Within the sample, other DNA sequences also encode this same CDR3. General study results and limits: An analysis that was carried out later associated 16,000 or so TCR beta sequences with HLA alleles at 0.05 false discovery rate.

Healthy donors of bone marrow made up the group. V and J are TRBV2 and TRBJ1-3; maybe TRBD1 (6 bases). The sample was PBMCs. The origin of this receptor is a male donor in good health and CMV-seropositive. CDR3 residues: CASRLDRSSGNTIYF. The CDR3 coding sequence is TGTGCCAGCAGGCTCGACAGGAGCTCTGGAAACACCATATATTTT.